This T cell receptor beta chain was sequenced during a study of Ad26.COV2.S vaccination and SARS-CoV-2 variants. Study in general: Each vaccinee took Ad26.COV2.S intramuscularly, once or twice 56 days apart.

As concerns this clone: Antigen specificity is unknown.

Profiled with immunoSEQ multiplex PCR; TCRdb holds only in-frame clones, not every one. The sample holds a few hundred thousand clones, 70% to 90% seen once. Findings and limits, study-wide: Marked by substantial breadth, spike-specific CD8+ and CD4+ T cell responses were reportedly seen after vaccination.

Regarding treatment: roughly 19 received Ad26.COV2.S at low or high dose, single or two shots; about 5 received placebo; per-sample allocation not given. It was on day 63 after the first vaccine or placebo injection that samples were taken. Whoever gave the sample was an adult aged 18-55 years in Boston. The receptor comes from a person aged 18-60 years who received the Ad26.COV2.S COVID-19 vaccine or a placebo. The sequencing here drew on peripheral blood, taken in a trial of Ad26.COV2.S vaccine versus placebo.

The CDR3 spells CASSLRSRQTLNSNQPQHF. DNA for the CDR3: TGCGCCAGCAGCTTGAGATCGAGACAGACACTAAATAGCAATCAGCCCCAGCATTTT. V usage is TRBV5-1 and J usage is TRBJ1-5; D is possibly TRBD1 (5 bases). The germline V and J ends were trimmed by 1 base and 0 bases, with 20 bases remaining between them. CDR1 is SGHRS and CDR2 is YFSETQ in the germline V gene. There are 19 residues in the CDR3.